These T cell receptor beta chains were read from a single sample in a study of CXCR3-negative and CXCR3-positive naive CD8 T cells. Using the 5' RACE reads, TCRdb records one entry per CDR3 protein without DNA. The sample totals roughly 110,000 distinct CDR3 sequences; its top ten clones hold about 0.34%. Sequenced material: naive CXCR3+ CD8+ T cells from blood. The source is a human donor in good health. Some clones in this sample may be carry-over from other donors' samples. The CDR3 runs from the conserved cysteine through the conserved F or W. Each record gives: J gene, V gene, CDR3 protein.

>TRBJ2-7|TRBV6-5
CASSPQTGQSTYEQYF
>TRBJ1-2|TRBV7-9
CASSFRGQGYTF
>TRBJ2-1|TRBV7-9
CASSSNRESTYNDEQFF
>TRBJ2-5|TRBV28
CASSPLDASETLYF
>TRBJ2-1|TRBV7-7
CASSPGGWNEQFF
>TRBJ1-5|TRBV20-1
CSARDPGPHPSNQPQQF
>TRBJ2-5|TRBV7-3
CASSVLAGGRETQYF
>TRBJ1-5|TRBV12-3/TRBV12-4
CASSAGTGLNQPQHF
>TRBJ2-2|TRBV20-1
CSARMGQEDTGELFF
>TRBJ2-7|TRBV29-1
CSVTPGGAVSYEQYF
>TRBJ2-7|TRBV9
CASSVAGEPTYEQYF
>TRBJ2-7|TRBV7-2
CASSFSAVKSSYEQYF
>TRBJ2-3|TRBV7-7
CASAPTSSTDTQYF
>TRBJ1-2|TRBV12-3/TRBV12-4
CASSLGPGEDYGYTF
>TRBJ2-3|TRBV15
CATSRNRLHSTDTQYF
>TRBJ2-7|TRBV21-1
CASTLDEPSYEQYF
>TRBJ1-6|TRBV15
CATSRNPRTSLTDNSPLHF
>TRBJ2-3|TRBV6-5
CASSDTGPEDTQYF
>TRBJ2-1|TRBV7-9
CASSSREYSGYNEQFF
>TRBJ2-1|TRBV9
CASSVYTNFNEQFF
>TRBJ1-4|TRBV7-9
CASGLSYEGEKLFF
>TRBJ1-1|TRBV20-1
CSASHGNTEAFF
>TRBJ1-1|TRBV19
CASSWPGMNTEAFF
>TRBJ2-7|TRBV7-9
CASSLGGITNSYEQYF
>TRBJ2-5|TRBV28
CASSSRTNQETQYF
>TRBJ2-1|TRBV12-3/TRBV12-4
CASSQEYNEQFF
>TRBJ2-7|TRBV6-6
CASSDDRGVTYEQYF
>TRBJ2-2|TRBV9
CASSVGQGVVAGELFF
>TRBJ2-7|TRBV5-1
CASSLGLGSEYEQYF
>TRBJ2-3|TRBV7-3
CASSLTSGVTDTQYF
>TRBJ2-1|TRBV7-9
CASSSAWGEQFF
>TRBJ2-7|TRBV27
CASSYDSGLAYEQYF